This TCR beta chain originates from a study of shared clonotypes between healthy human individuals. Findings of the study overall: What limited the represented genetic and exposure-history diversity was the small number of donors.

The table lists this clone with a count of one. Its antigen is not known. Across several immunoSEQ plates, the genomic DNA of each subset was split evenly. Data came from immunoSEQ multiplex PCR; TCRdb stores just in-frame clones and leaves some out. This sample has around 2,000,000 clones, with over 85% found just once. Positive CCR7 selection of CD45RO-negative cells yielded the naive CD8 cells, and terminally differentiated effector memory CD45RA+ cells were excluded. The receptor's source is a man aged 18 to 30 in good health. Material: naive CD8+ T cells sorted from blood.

In nucleotides, the CDR3 is TGTGCCAGCAGTCCAAGCCCGACAGGGGATAGTCGCCATACTGAAGCTTTCTTT. Translating gives CASSPSPTGDSRHTEAFF. This chain connects TRBV2 to TRBJ1-1; 8 bases agree with TRBD1. CDR1 is SNHLY and CDR2 is FYNNEI in the germline V gene. The CDR3 totals 18 residues. The V and J ends lost 5 bases and 5 bases, in that order; junction bases with no gene match: 19.